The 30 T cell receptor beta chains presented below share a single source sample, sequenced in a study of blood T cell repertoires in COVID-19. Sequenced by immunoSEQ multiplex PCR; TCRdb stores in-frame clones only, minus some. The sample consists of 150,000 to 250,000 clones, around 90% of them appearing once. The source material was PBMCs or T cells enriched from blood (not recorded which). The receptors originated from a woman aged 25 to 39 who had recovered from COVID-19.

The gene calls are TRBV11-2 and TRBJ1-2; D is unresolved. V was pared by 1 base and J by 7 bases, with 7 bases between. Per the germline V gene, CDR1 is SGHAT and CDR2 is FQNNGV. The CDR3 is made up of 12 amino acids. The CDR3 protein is CASSLGGFGYTF. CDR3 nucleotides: TGTGCCAGCAGCTTAGGAGGGTTTGGCTACACCTTC.

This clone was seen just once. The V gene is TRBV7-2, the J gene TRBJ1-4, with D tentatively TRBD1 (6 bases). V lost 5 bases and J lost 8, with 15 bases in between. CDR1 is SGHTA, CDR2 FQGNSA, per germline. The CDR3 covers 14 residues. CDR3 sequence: CASSNRQGREKLFF. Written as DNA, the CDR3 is TGTGCCAGCAGCAACCGTCAGGGGCGGGAAAAACTGTTTTTT.

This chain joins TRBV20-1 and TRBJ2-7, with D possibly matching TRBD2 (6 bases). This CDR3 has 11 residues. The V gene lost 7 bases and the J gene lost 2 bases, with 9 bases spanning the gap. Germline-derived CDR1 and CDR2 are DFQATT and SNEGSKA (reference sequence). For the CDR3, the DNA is TGCAGTGTCGGCGGGACCTACGAGCAGTACTTC. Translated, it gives CSVGGTYEQYF.

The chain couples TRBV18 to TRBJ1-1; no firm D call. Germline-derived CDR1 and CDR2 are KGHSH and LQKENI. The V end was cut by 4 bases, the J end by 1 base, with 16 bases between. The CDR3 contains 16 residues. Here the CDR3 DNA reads TGTGCCAGCTCACGAAGAGACTCCGAAACGAACACTGAAGCTTTCTTT. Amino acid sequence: CASSRRDSETNTEAFF.

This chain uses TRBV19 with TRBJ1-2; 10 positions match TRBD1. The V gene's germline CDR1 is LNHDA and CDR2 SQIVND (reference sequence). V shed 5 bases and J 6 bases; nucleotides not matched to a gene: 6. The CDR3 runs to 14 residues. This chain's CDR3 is CASSSDRGGDGYTF. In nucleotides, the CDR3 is TGTGCCAGTAGTTCGGACAGGGGGGGTGATGGCTACACCTTC. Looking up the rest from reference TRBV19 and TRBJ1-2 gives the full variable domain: DGGITQSPKYLFRKEGQNVTLSCEQNLNHDAMYWYRQDPGQGLRLIYYSQIVNDFQKGDIAEGYSVSREKKESFPLTVTSAQKNPTAFYLCASSSDRGGDGYTFGSGTRLTVV.

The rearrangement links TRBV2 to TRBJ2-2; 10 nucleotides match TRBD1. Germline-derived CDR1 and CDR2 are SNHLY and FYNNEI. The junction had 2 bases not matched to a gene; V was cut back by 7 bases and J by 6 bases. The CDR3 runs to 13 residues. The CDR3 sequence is CASKGQGAGELFF. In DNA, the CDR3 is TGTGCCAGCAAAGGACAGGGGGCCGGGGAGCTGTTTTTT.

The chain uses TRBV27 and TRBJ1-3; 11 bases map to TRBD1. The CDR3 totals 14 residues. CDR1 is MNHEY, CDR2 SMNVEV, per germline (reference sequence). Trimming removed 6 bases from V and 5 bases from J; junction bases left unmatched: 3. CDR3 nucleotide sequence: TGTGCCAGCAGAGGGACAGGGGGGAGAAACACCATATATTTT. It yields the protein CASRGTGGRNTIYF.

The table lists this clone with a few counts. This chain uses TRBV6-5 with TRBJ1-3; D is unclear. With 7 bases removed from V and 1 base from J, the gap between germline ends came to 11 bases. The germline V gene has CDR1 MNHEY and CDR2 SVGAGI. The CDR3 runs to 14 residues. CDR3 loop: CASNPDWSGNTIYF. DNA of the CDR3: TGTGCCAGCAACCCAGACTGGTCTGGAAACACCATATATTTT.

In DNA, the CDR3 is TGTGCCAGCAGCCAAGTCAACAGGATCTATGGCTACACCTTC. Translating gives CASSQVNRIYGYTF. The chain employs TRBV14 and TRBJ1-2; D may be TRBD1 (5 bases). Trimming took off 1 base at V and 4 bases at J, with 10 bases between the two ends. This CDR3 is built from 14 residues. From germline, CDR1 is SGHDN and CDR2 FVKESK.

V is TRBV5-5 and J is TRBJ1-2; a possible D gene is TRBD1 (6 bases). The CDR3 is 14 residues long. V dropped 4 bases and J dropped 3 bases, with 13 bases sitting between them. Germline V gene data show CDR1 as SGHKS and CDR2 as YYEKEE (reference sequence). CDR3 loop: CASSVLTGDYGYTF. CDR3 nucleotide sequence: TGTGCCAGCAGCGTTTTGACAGGCGACTATGGCTACACCTTC.

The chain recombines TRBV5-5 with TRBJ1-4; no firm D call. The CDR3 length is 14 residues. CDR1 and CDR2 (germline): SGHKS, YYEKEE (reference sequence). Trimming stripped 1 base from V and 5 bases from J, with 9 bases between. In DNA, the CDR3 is TGTGCCAGCAGCTTGCTCGACGGGAATGAAAAACTGTTTTTT. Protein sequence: CASSLLDGNEKLFF.

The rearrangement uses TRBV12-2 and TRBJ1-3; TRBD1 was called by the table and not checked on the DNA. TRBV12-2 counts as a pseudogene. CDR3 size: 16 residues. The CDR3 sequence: CASRSGQGFSGNTIYF. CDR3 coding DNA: TGTGCAAGTCGCTCGGGACAGGGGTTCTCTGGAAACACCATATATTTT.

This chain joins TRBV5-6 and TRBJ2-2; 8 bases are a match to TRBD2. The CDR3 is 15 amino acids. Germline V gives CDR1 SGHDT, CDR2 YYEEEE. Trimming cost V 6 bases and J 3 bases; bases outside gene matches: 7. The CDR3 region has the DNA TGTGCCAGCACCCGGACTAGCACGGACACCGGGGAGCTGTTTTTT. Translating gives CASTRTSTDTGELFF.

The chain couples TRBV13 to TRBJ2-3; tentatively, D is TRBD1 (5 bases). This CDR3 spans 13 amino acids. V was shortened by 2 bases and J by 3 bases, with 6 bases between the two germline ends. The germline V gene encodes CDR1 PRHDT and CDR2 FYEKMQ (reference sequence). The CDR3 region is CASSLTGTDTQYF. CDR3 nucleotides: TGTGCCAGCAGCTTAACAGGAACAGATACGCAGTATTTT. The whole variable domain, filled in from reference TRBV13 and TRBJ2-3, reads AAGVIQSPRHLIKEKRETATLKCYPIPRHDTVYWYQQGPGQDPQFLISFYEKMQSDKGSIPDRFSAQQFSDYHSELNMSSLELGDSALYFCASSLTGTDTQYFGPGTRLTVL.

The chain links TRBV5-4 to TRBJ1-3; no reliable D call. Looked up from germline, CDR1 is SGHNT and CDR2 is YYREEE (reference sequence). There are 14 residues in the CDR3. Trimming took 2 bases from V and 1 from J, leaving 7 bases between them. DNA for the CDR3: TGTGCCAGCAGCTTACAGATGTCTGGAAACACCATATATTTT. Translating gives CASSLQMSGNTIYF.

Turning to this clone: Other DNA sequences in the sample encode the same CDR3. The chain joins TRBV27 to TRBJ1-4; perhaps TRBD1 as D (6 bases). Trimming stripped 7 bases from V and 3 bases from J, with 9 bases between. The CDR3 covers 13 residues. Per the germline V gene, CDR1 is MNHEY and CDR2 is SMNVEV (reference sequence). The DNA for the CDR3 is TGTGCCAGCACTGGGGGCGCTAATGAAAAACTGTTTTTT. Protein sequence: CASTGGANEKLFF.

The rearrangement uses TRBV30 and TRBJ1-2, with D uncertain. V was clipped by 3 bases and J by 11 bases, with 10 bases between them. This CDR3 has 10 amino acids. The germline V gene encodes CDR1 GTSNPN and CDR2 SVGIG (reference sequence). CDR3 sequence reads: CAWRALQYTF. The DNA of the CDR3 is TGTGCCTGGAGGGCCCTTCAATACACCTTC. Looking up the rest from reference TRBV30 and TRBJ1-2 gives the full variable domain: SQTIHQWPATLVQPVGSPLSLECTVEGTSNPNLYWYRQAAGRGLQLLFYSVGIGQISSEVPQNLSASRPQDRQFILSSKKLLLSDSGFYLCAWRALQYTFGSGTRLTVV.

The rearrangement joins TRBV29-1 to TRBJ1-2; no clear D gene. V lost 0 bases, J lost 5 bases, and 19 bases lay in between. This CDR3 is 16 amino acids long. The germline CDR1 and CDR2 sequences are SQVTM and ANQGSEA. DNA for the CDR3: TGCAGCGTTGAAGATGGCCCCTCACACCGGGAGTATGGCTACACCTTC. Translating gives CSVEDGPSHREYGYTF.

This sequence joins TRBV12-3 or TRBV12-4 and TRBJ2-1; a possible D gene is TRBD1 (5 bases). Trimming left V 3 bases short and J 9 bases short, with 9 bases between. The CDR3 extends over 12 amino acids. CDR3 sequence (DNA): TGTGCCAGCAGTTTCTCAGGGATTGAGCAGTTCTTC. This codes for CASSFSGIEQFF.

CDR3 amino acids: CASSLSVPDTQYF. CDR3 bases: TGTGCCAGCAGCTTGAGCGTGCCAGATACGCAGTATTTT. V and J are TRBV11-2 and TRBJ2-3; no firm D call. The CDR3 consists of 13 residues. V dropped 3 bases and J dropped 4 bases, with 8 bases sitting between them. The germline V gene encodes CDR1 SGHAT and CDR2 FQNNGV.

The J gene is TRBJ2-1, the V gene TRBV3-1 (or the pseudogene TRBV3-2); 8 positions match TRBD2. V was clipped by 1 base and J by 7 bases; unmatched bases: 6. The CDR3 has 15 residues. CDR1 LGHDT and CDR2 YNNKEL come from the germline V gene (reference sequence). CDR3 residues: CASSQGTGGPNEQFF. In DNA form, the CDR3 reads TGTGCCAGCAGCCAAGGAACGGGAGGGCCGAATGAGCAGTTCTTC.

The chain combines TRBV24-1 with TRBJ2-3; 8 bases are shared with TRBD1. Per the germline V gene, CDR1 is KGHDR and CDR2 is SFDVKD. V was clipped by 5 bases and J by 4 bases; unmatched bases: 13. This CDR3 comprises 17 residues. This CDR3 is CATSALQGAVGADTQYF. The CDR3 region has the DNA TGTGCCACCAGTGCCCTTCAGGGGGCCGTTGGCGCAGATACGCAGTATTTT.

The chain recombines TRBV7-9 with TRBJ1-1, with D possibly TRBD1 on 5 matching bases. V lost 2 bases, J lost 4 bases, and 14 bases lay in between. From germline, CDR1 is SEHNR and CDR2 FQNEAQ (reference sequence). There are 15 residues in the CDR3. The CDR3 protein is CASSLTQGMGTEAFF. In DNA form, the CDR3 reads TGTGCCAGCAGCTTAACTCAGGGAATGGGCACTGAAGCTTTCTTT. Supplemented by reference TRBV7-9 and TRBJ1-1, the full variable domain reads DTGVSQNPRHKITKRGQNVTFRCDPISEHNRLYWYRQTLGQGPEFLTYFQNEAQLEKSRLLSDRFSAERPKGSFSTLEIQRTEQGDSAMYLCASSLTQGMGTEAFFGQGTRLTVV.

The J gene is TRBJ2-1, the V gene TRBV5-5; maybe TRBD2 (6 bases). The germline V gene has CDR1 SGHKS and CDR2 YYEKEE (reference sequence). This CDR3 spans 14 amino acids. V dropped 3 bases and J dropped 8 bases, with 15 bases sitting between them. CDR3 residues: CASSSQREMHEQFF. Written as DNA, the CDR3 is TGTGCCAGCAGCTCCCAACGGGAGATGCATGAGCAGTTCTTC.

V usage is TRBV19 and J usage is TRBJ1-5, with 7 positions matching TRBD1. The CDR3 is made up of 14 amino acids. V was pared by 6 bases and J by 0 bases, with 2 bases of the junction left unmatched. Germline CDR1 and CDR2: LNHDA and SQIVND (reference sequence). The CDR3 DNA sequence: TGTGCCAGTAGCGACAGGGCTAGCAATCAGCCCCAGCATTTT. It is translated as CASSDRASNQPQHF.

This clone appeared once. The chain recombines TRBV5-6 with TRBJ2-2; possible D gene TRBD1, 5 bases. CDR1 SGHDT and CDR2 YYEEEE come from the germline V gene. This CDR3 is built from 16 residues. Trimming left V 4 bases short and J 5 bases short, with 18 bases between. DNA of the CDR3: TGTGCCAGCAGCCCCCCGGGCCAGGGTGATACCGGGGAGCTGTTTTTT. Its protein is CASSPPGQGDTGELFF.

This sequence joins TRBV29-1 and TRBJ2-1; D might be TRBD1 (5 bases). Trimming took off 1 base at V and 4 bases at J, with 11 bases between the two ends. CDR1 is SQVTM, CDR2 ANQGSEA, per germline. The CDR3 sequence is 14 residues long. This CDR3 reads CSVEGGRTYNEQFF. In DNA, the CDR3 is TGCAGCGTTGAAGGCGGCAGGACATACAATGAGCAGTTCTTC.

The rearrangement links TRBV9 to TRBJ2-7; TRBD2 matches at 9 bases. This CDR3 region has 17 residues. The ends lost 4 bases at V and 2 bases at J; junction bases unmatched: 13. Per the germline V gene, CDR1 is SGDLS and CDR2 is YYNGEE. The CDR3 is CASSSPRSGGRPYEQYF. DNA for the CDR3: TGTGCCAGCAGCTCCCCTAGGAGCGGGGGGCGACCCTACGAGCAGTACTTC.

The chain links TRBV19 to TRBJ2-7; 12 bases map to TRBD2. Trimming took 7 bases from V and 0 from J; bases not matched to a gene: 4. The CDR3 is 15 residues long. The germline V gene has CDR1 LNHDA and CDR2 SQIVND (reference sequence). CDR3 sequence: CASKLTSGGSYEQYF. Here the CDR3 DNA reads TGTGCCAGTAAACTGACTAGCGGGGGCTCCTACGAGCAGTACTTC.

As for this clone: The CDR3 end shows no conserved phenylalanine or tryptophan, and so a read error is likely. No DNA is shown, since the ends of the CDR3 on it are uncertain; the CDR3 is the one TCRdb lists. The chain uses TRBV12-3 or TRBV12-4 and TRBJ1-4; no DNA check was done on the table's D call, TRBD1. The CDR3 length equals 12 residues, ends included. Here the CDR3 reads CASSSGDRGLRL.